This TCR beta chain was obtained from a study of T cells after somatic rescue of genetic block. TCRdb's table, derived via immunoSEQ multiplex PCR, lists solely in-frame clones and lacks some. The data contain 13,000 to 15,000 clones, over 60% of them singletons. CDR1 and CDR2 from the germline V gene are GTSNPN and SVGIG (reference sequence). Trimming removed 5 bases at V and 0 bases at J, with 5 bases between. The CDR3 totals 11 residues. The TCR comes from a young man. Sequenced material: peripheral blood mononuclear cells (PBMCs). The genes are TRBV30 and TRBJ2-7, with no clear D. The CDR3 DNA sequence: TGTGCCTGGTCGGACTCCTACGAGCAGTACTTC. This gives the protein CAWSDSYEQYF. Looking up the rest from reference TRBV30 and TRBJ2-7 gives the full variable domain: SQTIHQWPATLVQPVGSPLSLECTVEGTSNPNLYWYRQAAGRGLQLLFYSVGIGQISSEVPQNLSASRPQDRQFILSSKKLLLSDSGFYLCAWSDSYEQYFGPGTRLTVT.